A single sample is the source of the 2 T cell receptor beta chains below, sequenced in a study of blood T cell repertoires in COVID-19. Produced via immunoSEQ multiplex PCR; TCRdb's table is partial and in-frame only. Here the sample spans about 160,000 clones, 79% being singletons. Material: peripheral blood. The receptors come from a woman aged 60-70 years with COVID-19, enrolled during active disease.

J is TRBJ2-7 and V is TRBV6-5; 7 nucleotides agree with TRBD1. The CDR3 spans 15 residues. From germline, CDR1 is MNHEY and CDR2 SVGAGI. The V and J ends lost 7 bases and 3 bases, in that order; junction bases with no gene match: 12. CDR3 in amino acids: CASKEPGTAFYEQYF. The CDR3 DNA reads as TGTGCCAGCAAAGAACCAGGGACAGCCTTCTACGAGCAGTACTTC.

V is TRBV18 and J is TRBJ2-4; 9 bases are a match to TRBD1. CDR3 length equals 16 residues. The germline V gene has CDR1 KGHSH and CDR2 LQKENI. V was clipped by 2 bases and J by 6 bases; unmatched bases: 8. In DNA form, the CDR3 reads TGTGCCAGCTCACCAGCCGGGACAGGGTTGGGAAACATTCAGTACTTC. Protein product: CASSPAGTGLGNIQYF.